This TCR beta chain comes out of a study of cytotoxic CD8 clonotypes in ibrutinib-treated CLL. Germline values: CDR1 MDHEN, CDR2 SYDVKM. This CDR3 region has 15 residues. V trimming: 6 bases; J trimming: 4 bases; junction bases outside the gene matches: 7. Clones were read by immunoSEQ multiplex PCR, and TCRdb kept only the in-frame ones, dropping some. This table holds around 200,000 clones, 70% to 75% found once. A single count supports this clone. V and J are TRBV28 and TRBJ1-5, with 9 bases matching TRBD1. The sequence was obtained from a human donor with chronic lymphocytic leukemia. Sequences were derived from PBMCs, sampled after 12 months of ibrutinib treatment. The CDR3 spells CASRSAGTGNQPQHF. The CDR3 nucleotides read TGTGCCAGCAGATCTGCCGGGACAGGGAATCAGCCCCAGCATTTT.